Here is one T cell receptor (beta chain) with its context. What it binds is unknown. The same CDR3 is also encoded by other DNA sequences in this sample. Study processing details: With immunoSEQ giving junction-only sequences and no quality scores, filtering differed. The repertoire was sequenced with immunoSEQ multiplex PCR; TCRdb's copy has only in-frame clones and lacks some. The V and J calls and the clone size are those of that table, but D and trimming were determined from the DNA. There are about 2.2 million clones in the sample; about 94% occur only once, and 1.5% to 2% lies in the top ten. Terminally differentiated effector memory CD45RA+ cells were excluded from the naive CD8 cells, which were CD45RO-negative and positively selected for CCR7. Germline assignment: CDR1 SGHRS and CDR2 YFSETQ. The CDR3 totals 15 residues. V lost 3 bases to trimming and J lost 0 bases, with 7 bases between them.

This record belongs to a study of shared clonotypes between healthy human individuals. Study overall: CD8 memory received one plate per donor, CD8 naive two, CD4 memory three and CD4 naive three. General study points: Sequencing depth was predicted to influence how clonotypes are shared among donors.

Sequencing used naive CD8+ T cells from PBMCs. The receptor comes from a young man in good health. Some clones in this sample may be carry-over from other donors' samples. The chain joins TRBV5-1 to TRBJ2-6; no clear D. This chain's CDR3 is CASSSHSSGANVLTF. The CDR3, as DNA: TGCGCCAGCAGCTCGCATAGCTCTGGGGCCAACGTCCTGACTTTC.